This paragraph covers one TCR beta chain sequence. Its target is not known. The data originate from a study of T cell clones after liver transplantation. Study context: In this trial, immunosuppression withdrawal was attempted within 2 years of liver transplant. Three of eight recipients were HCV-positive; others had non-autoimmune, non-viral indications. General observations from the study: Migration into the graft, not deletion, may explain lost graft donor-reactive T cells. A larger donor-reactive than third-party decline suggested partial antigen-specific deletion.

Some clones are missing from TCRdb's copy, which holds only in-frame ones; the method was immunoSEQ multiplex PCR. The data contain 70,000 to 80,000 clones, around 90% of them seen just once; the ten biggest clones take up less than 3.5%. Trimming stripped 7 bases from V and 0 bases from J, with 18 bases between. Germline V CDR1 and CDR2: SGHRS, YFSETQ. CDR3 size: 16 residues. The V call is TRBV5-1, the J call TRBJ2-3; tentative D call: TRBD2 (5 bases). This clonotype originated in a human donor who received a liver transplant. The source was CD4+ T cells from blood, collected before liver transplant. The CDR3 nucleotides read TGCGCCAGCTACACAATCCCGGGATCTAGCACAGATACGCAGTATTTT. This sequence encodes CASYTIPGSSTDTQYF. The complete variable domain, with remaining parts taken from reference TRBV5-1 and TRBJ2-3, reads KAGVTQTPRYLIKTRGQQVTLSCSPISGHRSVSWYQQTPGQGLQFLFEYFSETQRNKGNFPGRFSGRQFSNSRSEMNVSTLELGDSALYLCASYTIPGSSTDTQYFGPGTRLTVL.